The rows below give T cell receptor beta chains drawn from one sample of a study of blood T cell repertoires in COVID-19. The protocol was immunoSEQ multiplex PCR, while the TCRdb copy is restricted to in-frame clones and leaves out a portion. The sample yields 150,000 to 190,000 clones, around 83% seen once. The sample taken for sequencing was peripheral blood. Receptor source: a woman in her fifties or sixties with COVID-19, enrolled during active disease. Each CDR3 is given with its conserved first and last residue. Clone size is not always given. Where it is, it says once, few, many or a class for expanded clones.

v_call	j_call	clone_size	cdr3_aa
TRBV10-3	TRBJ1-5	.	CAISGGTDYQPQHF
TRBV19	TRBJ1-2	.	CASSISRGDRGYTF
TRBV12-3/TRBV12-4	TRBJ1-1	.	CASSSRGNTEAFF
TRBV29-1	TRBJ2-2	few	CSTIQGYTGELFF
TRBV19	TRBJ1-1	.	CASSIPKGAYTEAFF
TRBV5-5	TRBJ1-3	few	CASSPQVSRNTIYF
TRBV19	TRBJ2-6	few	CASSQGTGANVLTF
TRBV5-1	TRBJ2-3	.	CASTQTGTTDTQYF
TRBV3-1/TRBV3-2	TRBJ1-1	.	CASSQDRGTEAFF
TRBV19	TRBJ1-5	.	CASRTQGNNQPQHF
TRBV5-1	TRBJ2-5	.	CASSLVASGGETQYF
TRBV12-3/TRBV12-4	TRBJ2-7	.	CASSLQDNEQYF
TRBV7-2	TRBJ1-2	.	CASSFAQGASYTF
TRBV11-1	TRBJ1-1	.	CASSPQGTNTEAFF
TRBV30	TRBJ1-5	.	CASGNSNQPQHF
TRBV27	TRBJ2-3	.	CASSPLAGVVDTQYF
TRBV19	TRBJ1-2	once	CASSIRQGGYTF
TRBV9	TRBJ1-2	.	CASSSAGGGLYGYTF
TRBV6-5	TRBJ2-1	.	CASSYQGLAGDREQFF
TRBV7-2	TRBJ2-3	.	CASSLTLAADTQYF
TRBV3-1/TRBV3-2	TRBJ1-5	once	CASSGGGALNQPQHF
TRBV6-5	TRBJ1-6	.	CASSTGTGSPLHF
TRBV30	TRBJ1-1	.	CAWSAQSNTEAFF
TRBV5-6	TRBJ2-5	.	CASSKTGRQETQYF